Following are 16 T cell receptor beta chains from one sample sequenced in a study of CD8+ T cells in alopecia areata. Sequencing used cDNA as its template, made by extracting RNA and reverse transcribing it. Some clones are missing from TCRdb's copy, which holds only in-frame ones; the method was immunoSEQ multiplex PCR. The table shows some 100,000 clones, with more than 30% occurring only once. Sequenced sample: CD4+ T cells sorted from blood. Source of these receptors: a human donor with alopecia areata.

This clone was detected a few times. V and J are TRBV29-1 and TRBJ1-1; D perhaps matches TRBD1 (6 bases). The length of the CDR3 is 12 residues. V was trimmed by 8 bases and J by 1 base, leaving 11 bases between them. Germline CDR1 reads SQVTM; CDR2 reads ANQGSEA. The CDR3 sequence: CSTLQGNTEAFF. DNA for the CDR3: TGCAGCACCTTACAGGGGAACACTGAAGCTTTCTTT.

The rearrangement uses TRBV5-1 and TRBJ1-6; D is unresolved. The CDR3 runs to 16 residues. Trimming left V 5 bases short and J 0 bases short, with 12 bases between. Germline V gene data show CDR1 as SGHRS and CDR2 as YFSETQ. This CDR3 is CASREDEFSYNSPLHF. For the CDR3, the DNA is TGCGCCAGCAGGGAGGACGAGTTCTCCTATAATTCACCCCTCCACTTT. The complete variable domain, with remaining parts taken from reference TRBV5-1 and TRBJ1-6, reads KAGVTQTPRYLIKTRGQQVTLSCSPISGHRSVSWYQQTPGQGLQFLFEYFSETQRNKGNFPGRFSGRQFSNSRSEMNVSTLELGDSALYLCASREDEFSYNSPLHFGNGTRLTVT.

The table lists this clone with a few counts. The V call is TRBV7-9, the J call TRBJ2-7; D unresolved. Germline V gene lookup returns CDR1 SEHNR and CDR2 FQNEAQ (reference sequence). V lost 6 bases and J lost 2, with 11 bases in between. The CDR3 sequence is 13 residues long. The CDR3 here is CASSSQNTYEQYF. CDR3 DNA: TGTGCCAGCAGTTCCCAAAATACCTACGAGCAGTACTTC.

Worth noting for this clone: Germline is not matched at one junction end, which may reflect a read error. The CDR3 protein is CSVEVDRDSINF. The CDR3 DNA sequence: TGCAGCGTTGAAGTGGATAGGGACAGTATAAACTTC. The rearrangement uses TRBV29-1 and TRBJ2-5, with 7 positions matching TRBD1. Looked up from germline, CDR1 is SQVTM and CDR2 is ANQGSEA. The CDR3 totals 12 residues.

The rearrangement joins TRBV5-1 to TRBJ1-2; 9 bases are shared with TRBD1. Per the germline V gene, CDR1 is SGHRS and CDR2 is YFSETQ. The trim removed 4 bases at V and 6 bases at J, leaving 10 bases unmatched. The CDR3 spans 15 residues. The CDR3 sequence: CASSGGTGTGHGYTF. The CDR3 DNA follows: TGCGCCAGCAGCGGCGGGACAGGGACAGGGCATGGCTACACCTTC.

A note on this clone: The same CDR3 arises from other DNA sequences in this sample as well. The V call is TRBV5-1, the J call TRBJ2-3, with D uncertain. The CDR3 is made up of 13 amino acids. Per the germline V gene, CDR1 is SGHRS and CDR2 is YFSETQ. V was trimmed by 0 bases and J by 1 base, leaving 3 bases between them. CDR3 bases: TGCGCCAGCAGCTTGGCGGGCACAGATACGCAGTATTTT. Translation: CASSLAGTDTQYF.

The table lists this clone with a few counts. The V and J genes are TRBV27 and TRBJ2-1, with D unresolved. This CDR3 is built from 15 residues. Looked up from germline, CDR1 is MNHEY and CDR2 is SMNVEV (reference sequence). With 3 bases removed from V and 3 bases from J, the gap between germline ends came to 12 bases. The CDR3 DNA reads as TGTGCCAGCAGTTTCGGTGGTTTCGACTACAATGAGCAGTTCTTC. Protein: CASSFGGFDYNEQFF.

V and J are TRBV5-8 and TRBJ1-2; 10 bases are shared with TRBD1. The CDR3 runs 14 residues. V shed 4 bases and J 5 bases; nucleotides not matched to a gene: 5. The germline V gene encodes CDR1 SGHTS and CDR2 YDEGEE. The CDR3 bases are TGTGCCAGCAGCGGGACAGGGGTAGGATATGGCTACACCTTC. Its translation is CASSGTGVGYGYTF.

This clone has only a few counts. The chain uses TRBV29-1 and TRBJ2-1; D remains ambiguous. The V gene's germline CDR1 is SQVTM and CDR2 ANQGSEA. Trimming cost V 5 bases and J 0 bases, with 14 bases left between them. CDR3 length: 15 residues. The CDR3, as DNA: TGCAGCGTTAGTTTTGGGCCAGCCTCCTACAATGAGCAGTTCTTC. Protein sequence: CSVSFGPASYNEQFF.

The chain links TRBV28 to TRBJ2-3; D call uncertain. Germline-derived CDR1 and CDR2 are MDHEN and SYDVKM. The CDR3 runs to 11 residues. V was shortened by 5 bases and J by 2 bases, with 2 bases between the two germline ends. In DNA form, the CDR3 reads TGTGCCAGCAGTATCACAGATACGCAGTATTTT. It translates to CASSITDTQYF.

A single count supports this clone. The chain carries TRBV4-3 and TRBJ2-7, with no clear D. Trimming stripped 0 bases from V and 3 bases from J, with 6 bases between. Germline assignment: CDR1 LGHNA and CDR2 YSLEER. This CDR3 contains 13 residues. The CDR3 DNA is TGCGCCAGCAGCCAAGATCGACGCTACGAGCAGTACTTC. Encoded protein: CASSQDRRYEQYF.

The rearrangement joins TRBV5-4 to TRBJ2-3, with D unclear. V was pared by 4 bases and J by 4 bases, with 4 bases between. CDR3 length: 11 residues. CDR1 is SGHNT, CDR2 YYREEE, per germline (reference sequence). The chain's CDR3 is CASSLADTQYF. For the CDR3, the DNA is TGTGCCAGCAGCCTCGCAGATACGCAGTATTTT.

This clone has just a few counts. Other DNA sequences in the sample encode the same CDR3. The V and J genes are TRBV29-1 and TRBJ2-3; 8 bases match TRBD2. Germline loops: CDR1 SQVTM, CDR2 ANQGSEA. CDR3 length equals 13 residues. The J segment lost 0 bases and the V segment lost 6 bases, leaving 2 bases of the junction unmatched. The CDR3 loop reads CSVSSGSTDTQYF. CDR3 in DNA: TGCAGCGTATCTAGCGGGAGCACAGATACGCAGTATTTT.

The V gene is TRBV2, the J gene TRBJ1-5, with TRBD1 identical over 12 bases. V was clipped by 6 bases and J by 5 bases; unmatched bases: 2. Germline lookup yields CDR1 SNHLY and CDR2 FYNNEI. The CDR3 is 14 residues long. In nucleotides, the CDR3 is TGTGCCAGCAGGGGGACAGGGGGCCATCAGCCCCAGCATTTT. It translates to CASRGTGGHQPQHF.

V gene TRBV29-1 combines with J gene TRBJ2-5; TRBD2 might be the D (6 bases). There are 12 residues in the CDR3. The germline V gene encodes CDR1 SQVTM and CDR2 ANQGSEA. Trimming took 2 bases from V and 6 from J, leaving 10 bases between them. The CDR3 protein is CSVEIGRQTQYF. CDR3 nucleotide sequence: TGCAGCGTTGAAATAGGGAGGCAGACCCAGTACTTC. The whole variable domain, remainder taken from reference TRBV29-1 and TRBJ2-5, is SAVISQKPSRDICQRGTSLTIQCQVDSQVTMMFWYRQQPGQSLTLIATANQGSEATYESGFVIDKFPISRPNLTFSTLTVSNMSPEDSSIYLCSVEIGRQTQYFGPGTRLLVL.

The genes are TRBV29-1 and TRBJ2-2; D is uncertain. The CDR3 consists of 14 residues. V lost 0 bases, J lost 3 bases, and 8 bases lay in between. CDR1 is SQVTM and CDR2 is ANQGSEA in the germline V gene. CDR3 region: CSVEDRRYTGELFF. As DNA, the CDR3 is TGCAGCGTTGAAGATCGACGGTACACCGGGGAGCTGTTTTTT.